A single sample is the source of the 32 T cell receptor beta chains below, sequenced in a study of control samples from healthy donors and cancer patients. TCRdb's table, derived via immunoSEQ multiplex PCR, lists solely in-frame clones and lacks some. The table records tens of thousands of clones, approximately 93% of them present only once. Sequencing input: PBMCs. The receptors were gathered from a woman aged 40 to 55 with lung cancer.

This clone was recorded only once. The chain employs TRBV2 and TRBJ1-3, with 8 bases aligning to TRBD1. V dropped 3 bases and J dropped 2; count of bases not matched to a gene: 6. Germline CDR1 SNHLY, CDR2 FYNNEI. The CDR3 length is 16 residues. The CDR3, as DNA: TGTGCCAGCAGTGATCCGACAGGGGCTACTGGAAACACCATATATTTT. Translated: CASSDPTGATGNTIYF.

This clone was seen a single time. V gene TRBV28 combines with J gene TRBJ1-3; TRBD1 matches at 9 bases. CDR3 length: 13 residues. CDR1 MDHEN and CDR2 SYDVKM come from the germline V gene. V dropped 6 bases and J dropped 4; count of bases not matched to a gene: 1. CDR3 protein: CASRGQGGNTIYF. The DNA for the CDR3 is TGTGCCAGCAGGGGACAGGGAGGAAACACCATATATTTT.

J is TRBJ2-7 and V is TRBV11-3; D may correspond to TRBD1 or TRBD2 (5 bases each). V was pared by 8 bases and J by 1 base, with 21 bases between. The V gene's germline CDR1 is SGHNT and CDR2 YENEEA. The CDR3 spans 16 residues. The chain's CDR3 is CASFTLGALLSYEQYF. In DNA form, the CDR3 reads TGTGCCAGCTTCACCCTCGGGGCTCTCCTATCCTACGAGCAGTACTTC.

This sequence joins TRBV19 and TRBJ1-5; tentatively, D is TRBD1 (6 bases). Germline lookup yields CDR1 LNHDA and CDR2 SQIVND (reference sequence). This CDR3 has 14 amino acids. Trimming left V 3 bases short and J 4 bases short, with 10 bases between. In DNA form, the CDR3 reads TGTGCCAGTAGTATGTGGGGGGCGAATCAGCCCCAGCATTTT. Translated: CASSMWGANQPQHF.

The chain links TRBV3-1 (or the pseudogene TRBV3-2) to TRBJ2-3; D call uncertain. Trimming shortened V by 4 bases and J by 10 bases, and 12 bases separated the two germline ends. This CDR3 spans 12 amino acids. Germline-derived CDR1 and CDR2 are LGHDT and YNNKEL (reference sequence). The CDR3 sequence: CASSPSVGPQYF. The CDR3 DNA reads TGTGCCAGCAGCCCCTCGGTGGGCCCGCAGTATTTT.

The V call is TRBV27, the J call TRBJ1-1; D gene uncertain. Germline lookup yields CDR1 MNHEY and CDR2 SMNVEV (reference sequence). The CDR3 extends over 17 amino acids. Trimming left V 4 bases short and J 1 base short, with 19 bases between. The CDR3 DNA reads as TGTGCCAGCAGTTCCCTAGCCCCCACCGGGCCGAACACTGAAGCTTTCTTT. Amino acids: CASSSLAPTGPNTEAFF.

This clone was observed a few times. CDR3 residues: CASSPKTSGGANYNEQFF. For the CDR3, the DNA is TGTGCCAGCAGCCCTAAGACTAGCGGGGGGGCAAATTACAATGAGCAGTTCTTC. V is TRBV7-3 and J is TRBJ2-1; 14 bases agree with TRBD2. CDR3 length: 18 amino acids. J gave up 4 bases and V 5 bases, and 10 bases lay outside the gene matches. The germline V gene encodes CDR1 SGHTA and CDR2 FQGTGA. The whole variable domain, remainder taken from reference TRBV7-3 and TRBJ2-1, is GAGVSQTPSNKVTEKGKYVELRCDPISGHTALYWYRQSLGQGPEFLIYFQGTGAADDSGLPNDRFFAVRPEGSVSTLKIQRTERGDSAVYLCASSPKTSGGANYNEQFFGPGTRLTVL.

The J gene is TRBJ1-6, the V gene TRBV9, with D maybe TRBD1 (5 bases). Germline V gene lookup returns CDR1 SGDLS and CDR2 YYNGEE. The CDR3 has 14 amino acids. Deletions cut 0 bases from V and 8 bases from J, with 9 bases between. CDR3 loop: CASSVGGADSPLHF. For the CDR3, the DNA is TGTGCCAGCAGCGTAGGGGGCGCGGATTCACCCCTCCACTTT.

Note on this clone: At the DNA level, this CDR3 is encoded by other sequences in the same sample as well. The chain links TRBV6-4 to TRBJ2-2; 11 bases are shared with TRBD1. The CDR3 is made up of 15 amino acids. The junction had 4 bases not matched to a gene; V was cut back by 6 bases and J by 4 bases. Germline V gene sequence: CDR1 MRHNA, CDR2 SNTAGT. The CDR3 region has the DNA TGTGCCAGCAGCTCCGGGACAGGGGGCACCGGGGAGCTGTTTTTT. Its protein product is CASSSGTGGTGELFF.

The rearrangement uses TRBV5-1 and TRBJ2-5, with 8 bases identical to TRBD1. The CDR3 covers 15 residues. V was pared by 0 bases and J by 3 bases, with 4 bases of the junction left unmatched. Germline V gene sequence: CDR1 SGHRS, CDR2 YFSETQ. CDR3 bases: TGCGCCAGCAGCTTGGTGGCAGGGGGCGAAGAGACCCAGTACTTC. It is translated as CASSLVAGGEETQYF.

This chain links TRBV2 with TRBJ1-1, with 9 bases identical to TRBD1. V shed 9 bases and J 4 bases; nucleotides not matched to a gene: 12. The V gene's germline CDR1 is SNHLY and CDR2 FYNNEI. This CDR3 comprises 15 residues. CDR3 region: CAREGQGTARTEAFF. The CDR3 DNA reads TGTGCCAGAGAAGGACAGGGGACCGCTCGCACTGAAGCTTTCTTT.

The chain joins TRBV29-1 to TRBJ1-2, with 8 nucleotides matching TRBD1. The CDR3 is 13 amino acids. V trimming: 6 bases; J trimming: 4 bases; junction bases outside the gene matches: 7. Germline CDR1 is SQVTM and CDR2 is ANQGSEA. Written as DNA, the CDR3 is TGCAGCGTGGTAACAGGGGGAGGCTATGGCTACACCTTC. Amino acids: CSVVTGGGYGYTF. The variable domain in full, with the rest retrieved from reference TRBV29-1 and TRBJ1-2, is SAVISQKPSRDICQRGTSLTIQCQVDSQVTMMFWYRQQPGQSLTLIATANQGSEATYESGFVIDKFPISRPNLTFSTLTVSNMSPEDSSIYLCSVVTGGGYGYTFGSGTRLTVV.

The chain has TRBV10-3 and TRBJ1-5; D uncertain. V was pared by 2 bases and J by 2 bases, with 7 bases between. Germline CDR1 reads ENHRY; CDR2 reads SYGVKD. This CDR3 spans 14 amino acids. The CDR3 region has the DNA TGTGCCATCAGTGAGGCAGGAGGCAATCAGCCCCAGCATTTT. It encodes CAISEAGGNQPQHF.

The J gene is TRBJ1-1, the V gene TRBV19; no firm D call. This CDR3 comprises 17 residues. Germline loops: CDR1 LNHDA, CDR2 SQIVND (reference sequence). Trimming shortened V by 3 bases and J by 1 base, and 18 bases separated the two germline ends. The CDR3 bases are TGTGCCAGTAGTATCCATTTACCTAGGATAAGGAACACTGAAGCTTTCTTT. Protein: CASSIHLPRIRNTEAFF.

This clone has just one count. J is TRBJ1-4 and V is TRBV19; 10 positions agree with TRBD1. Germline CDR1 reads LNHDA; CDR2 reads SQIVND (reference sequence). J was trimmed by 5 bases and V by 10 bases; bases with no gene match: 10. The CDR3 runs 15 residues. In nucleotides, the CDR3 is TGTGCCACCGGTGCCGACAGGGGGCTAAATGAAAAACTGTTTTTT. This encodes CATGADRGLNEKLFF. The entire variable domain, with the rest obtained from reference TRBV19 and TRBJ1-4, is as follows: DGGITQSPKYLFRKEGQNVTLSCEQNLNHDAMYWYRQDPGQGLRLIYYSQIVNDFQKGDIAEGYSVSREKKESFPLTVTSAQKNPTAFYLCATGADRGLNEKLFFGSGTQLSVL.

This clone was seen once. The chain uses TRBV29-1 and TRBJ1-2, with D possibly being TRBD1 (5 bases). The ends were cut back, 6 bases at V and 8 bases at J, with 13 bases in the middle. The CDR3 spans 11 residues. Germline V CDR1 and CDR2: SQVTM, ANQGSEA. CDR3 in amino acids: CSVGGSEGYTF. For the CDR3, the DNA is TGCAGCGTGGGGGGGTCCGAGGGCTACACCTTC.

This rearrangement joins TRBV19 to TRBJ2-6; perhaps TRBD2 as D (6 bases). CDR3 size: 15 residues. Germline V gene data show CDR1 as LNHDA and CDR2 as SQIVND (reference sequence). V was trimmed by 10 bases and J by 4 bases, leaving 17 bases between them. The CDR3: CATRDSGSGANVLTF. DNA of the CDR3: TGTGCCACTAGGGACTCAGGGTCCGGGGCCAACGTCCTGACTTTC.

This chain joins TRBV19 and TRBJ1-6; 7 nucleotides line up with TRBD1. The germline gives CDR1 LNHDA, CDR2 SQIVND (reference sequence). The length of the CDR3 is 13 residues. After removal of 9 bases from V and 7 bases from J, the junction contained 6 bases not matched to a gene. The CDR3, as DNA: TGTGCCAGCGAGGGACAGAAAAATTCACCCCTCCACTTT. Amino acid sequence: CASEGQKNSPLHF.

The chain uses TRBV15 and TRBJ2-3, with 9 bases lining up with TRBD2. After removal of 8 bases from V and 2 bases from J, the junction contained 5 bases not matched to a gene. Germline loops: CDR1 LNHNV, CDR2 YYDKDF (reference sequence). CDR3 length: 14 amino acids. The CDR3 DNA is TGTGCCACCGCGGGAGGGGGACTCACAGATACGCAGTATTTT. The encoded protein is CATAGGGLTDTQYF.

CDR3 loop: CASSFGDGAYEQYF. The CDR3 nucleotides are TGTGCCAGCAGCTTCGGGGACGGAGCCTACGAGCAGTACTTC. The rearrangement links TRBV7-3 to TRBJ2-7; D is tentatively TRBD1 or TRBD2 (5 bases each). Germline CDR1 is SGHTA and CDR2 is FQGTGA. V was clipped by 3 bases and J by 2 bases, with 11 bases between them. The CDR3 totals 14 residues.

This chain joins TRBV28 and TRBJ1-1; TRBD1 matches 7 bases. V shed 2 bases, J shed 1 base, and the junction held 4 bases outside the gene matches. The CDR3 has 15 residues. CDR1 MDHEN and CDR2 SYDVKM come from the germline V gene. CDR3 coding DNA: TGTGCCAGCAGTTTAAACAGGGGCCAGAACACTGAAGCTTTCTTT. Its translation: CASSLNRGQNTEAFF.

V is TRBV19 and J is TRBJ2-7, with 8 bases matching TRBD1. The V segment lost 8 bases and the J segment 6 bases; nucleotides outside the gene matches: 15. The germline gives CDR1 LNHDA, CDR2 SQIVND (reference sequence). The CDR3 has 15 residues. The CDR3 region has the DNA TGTGCCAGTGGTTACGTGACAGGGGATTCGGTCGAGCAGTACTTC. Its translation is CASGYVTGDSVEQYF.

V and J are TRBV27 and TRBJ1-1; D ambiguous. The germline V and J ends were trimmed by 6 bases and 5 bases, with 13 bases remaining between them. There are 13 residues in the CDR3. From germline, CDR1 is MNHEY and CDR2 SMNVEV (reference sequence). The DNA of the CDR3 is TGTGCCAGCAGGATTGGGCTGGGGACTGAAGCTTTCTTT. It encodes CASRIGLGTEAFF.

The rearrangement joins TRBV2 to TRBJ1-5; D unclear. The ends were cut back, 8 bases at V and 0 bases at J, with 11 bases in the middle. Germline values: CDR1 SNHLY, CDR2 FYNNEI. The CDR3 is 14 amino acids. CDR3 DNA sequence: TGTGCCAGCCAGGACGGTTATAGCAATCAGCCCCAGCATTTT. Its protein is CASQDGYSNQPQHF.

The chain couples TRBV9 to TRBJ2-7; maybe TRBD1 (5 bases). V dropped 3 bases and J dropped 2 bases, with 9 bases sitting between them. CDR3 size: 13 residues. Germline-derived CDR1 and CDR2 are SGDLS and YYNGEE. CDR3 residues: CASSDRTTYEQYF. The CDR3 coding sequence is TGTGCCAGCAGCGACAGGACCACCTACGAGCAGTACTTC.

The chain is built from TRBV7-8 and TRBJ2-7; D not certain. The length of the CDR3 is 15 residues. The germline V gene has CDR1 SGHVS and CDR2 FQNEAQ. V was cut by 1 base and J by 4 bases, with 14 bases left in between. CDR3 bases: TGTGCCAGCAGCTTAGTGAATCCACTGAATTACGAGCAGTACTTC. This translates into CASSLVNPLNYEQYF.

The rearrangement joins TRBV2 to TRBJ1-2; D is possibly TRBD1 (5 bases). V was pared by 4 bases and J by 2 bases, with 11 bases between. This CDR3 is built from 14 residues. Germline lookup yields CDR1 SNHLY and CDR2 FYNNEI. CDR3 sequence reads: CASSVGAENYGYTF. The DNA of the CDR3 is TGTGCCAGCAGTGTAGGGGCAGAAAACTATGGCTACACCTTC.

This chain joins TRBV5-1 and TRBJ2-3, with D possibly matching TRBD1 (5 bases). Between the trimmed V and J ends, which lost 4 bases and 2 bases, there was a span of 11 bases. CDR3 size: 14 residues. Germline values: CDR1 SGHRS, CDR2 YFSETQ. The chain's CDR3 is CASSNGAVTDTQYF. DNA for the CDR3: TGCGCCAGCAGCAATGGGGCTGTCACAGATACGCAGTATTTT.

Concerning this clone: Other nucleotide sequences from this sample produce the same CDR3. This rearrangement joins TRBV9 to TRBJ2-7, with TRBD1 matching over 8 bases. J gave up 1 base and V 4 bases, and 4 bases lay outside the gene matches. Germline-derived CDR1 and CDR2 are SGDLS and YYNGEE. The CDR3 consists of 14 residues. Here the CDR3 DNA reads TGTGCCAGCAGCCCAAGGGACAGGTCCTACGAGCAGTACTTC. It translates to CASSPRDRSYEQYF. Full variable domain (rest looked up from reference TRBV9 and TRBJ2-7): DSGVTQTPKHLITATGQRVTLRCSPRSGDLSVYWYQQSLDQGLQFLIQYYNGEERAKGNILERFSAQQFPDLHSELNLSSLELGDSALYFCASSPRDRSYEQYFGPGTRLTVT.

The chain links TRBV4-2 to TRBJ2-3, with D perhaps matching TRBD1 (6 bases). Trimming shortened V by 4 bases and J by 2 bases, and 10 bases separated the two germline ends. The CDR3 extends over 14 amino acids. Germline CDR1 reads LGHNA; CDR2 reads YNFKEQ. CDR3 residues: CASSLGGDTDTQYF. The CDR3 DNA reads as TGTGCCAGCAGCCTTGGGGGCGACACAGATACGCAGTATTTT.

Points on this clone: Other DNA sequences from this sample encode an identical CDR3 as well. The genes are TRBV6-5 and TRBJ1-1; 7 nucleotides align to TRBD1. The V segment lost 7 bases and the J segment 11 bases; nucleotides outside the gene matches: 10. The CDR3 covers 12 residues. The germline CDR1 and CDR2 sequences are MNHEY and SVGAGI. The CDR3 here is CASTPGGSKAFF. The CDR3 region has the DNA TGTGCCAGCACCCCAGGGGGTAGTAAGGCTTTCTTT.

DNA for the CDR3: TGTGCCAGCAGCAGTGGGGGATCGGGAAACTATGGCTACACCTTC. This encodes CASSSGGSGNYGYTF. The V call is TRBV7-2, the J call TRBJ1-2; TRBD1 is a possible D gene (5 bases). Germline V gene lookup returns CDR1 SGHTA and CDR2 FQGNSA. This CDR3 has 15 residues. V lost 5 bases and J 2 bases, leaving 15 bases between the germline ends.